The clone carrying this T cell receptor beta chain was recorded many times. The data originate from a study of human T cells and chemical hapten exposure. The time point was: pre-sensitization, week 0. Treatment reported: therapeutic diphenylcyclopropenone sensitization with weekly scalp DPC. Using its own MiXCR run on the RACE reads, TCRdb lists one record per CDR3 protein. The sample carries around 62,000 distinct CDR3 sequences, around 6.6% recorded once. From germline, CDR1 is DFQATT and CDR2 SNEGSKA (reference sequence). CDR3 length: 15 residues. V was shortened by 5 bases and J by 0 bases, with 13 bases between the two germline ends.

The chain couples TRBV20-1 to TRBJ1-4, with D uncertain. Specimen: whole blood, collected in connection with sensitization to the hapten diphenylcyclopropenone (DPC). The sequence was collected from a woman between 25 and 40 years old with alopecia areata. Some clones in this sample may be carry-over from other donors' samples. CDR3 sequence reads: CSAYLPTATNEKLFF. The CDR3 DNA follows: TGCAGTGCTTACCTCCCTACTGCAACTAATGAAAAACTGTTTTTT.